This T cell receptor beta chain originates from a study of blood T cells in healthy people across ages. Germline V gene sequence: CDR1 SEHNR, CDR2 FQNEAQ (reference sequence). With 6 bases clipped from V and 6 bases from J, the junction kept 7 bases outside the gene matches. The CDR3 sequence is 14 residues long. PCR was performed a second time for about 7 to 12 cycles using a sample-barcoded 5' primer and a J-beta primer mix. TCRdb re-derived calls from the 5' RACE reads in MiXCR, one entry per CDR3 protein. This table holds about 1.4 million distinct CDR3 sequences, around 59% found once. This sequence originates from a man aged 18 to 35 in good health. V is TRBV7-9 and J is TRBJ1-2; 10 nucleotides line up with TRBD1. Sequencing input: blood. CDR3 residues: CASRGTDRGNGYTF. The CDR3 nucleotides are TGTGCCAGCAGGGGTACGGACAGGGGGAATGGCTACACCTTC.